The TCR beta chain described here comes from a study of identifying expanded T cells in peripheral blood (dated by TCRdb to the late 2010s). At the level of the whole study: Separate aliquots of the same genomic DNA pool were sequenced to produce technical replicates, and four replicates were compared in pairs.

Study-wide findings and limitations: Between technical replicates the binomial model flagged roughly 1.1 differentially abundant clones, whereas over about 2 weeks the binomial model flagged about 15 and over approximately four weeks 19 to 20. In all healthy donors, the variance in clone template counts between samples taken around 14 days apart rose significantly as total template count increased. Both the number of clones called differentially abundant and the false-positive rate were significantly reduced by the beta-binomial model across all healthy-donor time intervals. It was expected by the authors that biological variance in healthy repertoires might increase further over much longer intervals, such as months to years.

TCRbeta CDR3 regions were profiled with the immunoSEQ Assay using bias-controlled multiplex PCR amplification of genomic DNA. The original methods were these. To quantify the absolute abundance of each unique TCRbeta CDR3 region, the sequences were collapsed and filtered. Differential abundance was tested with a binomial (Fisher-equivalent) model and with a beta-binomial model adding time-dependent variance fitted from healthy donors. Clones with fewer than 5 combined templates were removed, and differential abundance was called for clones with a Benjamini-Hochberg FDR below 0.01. Beta-binomial variance was modeled as a function of total template count across the two samples using the form v = (b*log(k)+a)^2. In TCRdb, the immuneACCESS table is reduced to in-frame sequences with V and J assigned. These tables do not hold every clone; where another copy was compared, an unresolved V gene accounts for under half, and the others remain unexplained. V and J calls and clone size follow that table, whereas D and trimming were derived from the DNA. Within this sample are about 82,000 clones, with about 87% of them counted one time only. Clones ranked in the top ten supply 7.3% of the sample.

Of note for this clone: No antigen is known for it. No quality values exist for individual bases; no much larger clone is one base distant.

During the collection period, no immune events, such as infections, were documented for the healthy donors. To calibrate time-dependent variance in a beta-binomial model of T-cell clone differential abundance, blood repertoires from healthy donors were used as a training cohort. There were roughly 10 healthy donors in the training cohort, of whom 3 were female and 7 were male. The donors were between roughly 29 and 70 years old, with an average age of roughly 41 years. Whole blood from each healthy donor was obtained from a commercial supplier and was collected at three time points around two weeks apart. Genomic DNA was extracted from unsorted whole blood for immunosequencing. CDR1 and CDR2 were assigned from the germline V gene (reference sequence) as SEHNR and FQNEAQ. The CDR3 sequence holds 13 residues, the cysteine and phenylalanine included. Just CDR3 DNA is preserved here, 39 bases in frame from base 1. Cut back by 6 bases and 4 bases, the V and J ends lie 12 bases apart.

Here the chain combines TRBV7-9 and TRBJ1-1; TRBD1 is possibly the D segment (6 matching bases). The receptor was isolated from a person aged 18-69 years in good health. The sequenced sample was blood. Here the CDR3 is given as CASRVGGLTEAFF. The nucleotide sequence reads TGTGCCAGCAGGGTCGGGGGGCTCACTGAAGCTTTCTTT. The CDR3 plus the reference TRBV7-9 and TRBJ1-1 genes for the other parts give the full variable domain: DTGVSQNPRHKITKRGQNVTFRCDPISEHNRLYWYRQTLGQGPEFLTYFQNEAQLEKSRLLSDRFSAERPKGSFSTLEIQRTEQGDSAMYLCASRVGGLTEAFFGQGTRLTVV.